This T cell receptor (beta chain) originates from a study of siplizumab effects on memory and regulatory T cells (dated by TCRdb to the late 2010s). In terms of the full investigation: The effect of the anti-CD2 antibody siplizumab on alloreactive T-cell subsets was examined in allogeneic mixed lymphocyte reactions constructed from human PBMCs. Study-wide conclusions, independent of this receptor: Because sequences at frequencies below about 10^-5 were poorly captured, only a minor fraction of alloreactive clones could be mapped back to unstimulated subsets. Among mappable alloreactive CD4+ clones, an average Treg-derived fraction of approximately 73% was observed with siplizumab, compared with roughly 25% in control reactions. About 80-97% of proliferating CD4+ or CD8+ clones could not be given a naive or memory phenotype. Unstimulated naive T cells appeared more diverse than memory T cells, and naive cells seemed to contribute substantially to the alloresponse. No functional confirmation was obtained for the suppressive function of proliferating Tregs from siplizumab cultures. Siplizumab significantly lowered the cumulative frequency of alloreactive sequences that could be traced to unstimulated CD4+ memory T cells.

Library construction relied on the immunoSEQ multiplex PCR assay. About 10^5 TCR templates per sample were assayed by the deep sequencing platform. Genomic DNA extracted from sorted T cells was used for TCRbeta CDR3 sequencing. The original pipeline was this. Clonal analysis of TCRbeta CDR3 data was done in the R programming language. Alloreactive CD4+ and CD8+ clones were identified by comparing unstimulated samples to CFSE-low samples taken after the reaction. Alloreactive CD4+ clones were assigned to regulatory or non-regulatory origin by matching sequences to sorted unstimulated Treg and non-Treg repertoires. TCRdb's version of the immuneACCESS table is confined to in-frame rearrangements and falls short of the full clone set. An unresolved V gene accounts for under half of the shortfall where checked; the remainder is of unknown origin. The V and J calls and clone size were taken over from that table, and D and trimming were inferred from the DNA. The sample table shows about 75,000 clones, and approximately 93% are seen once. Of the sample, about 4.5% falls within the top ten clones.

Of note for this clone: What antigen it recognizes has not been identified. Base-call qualities are not available, and no considerably larger clone is one nucleotide away.

Sorted unstimulated T cells and proliferating T cells recovered from mixed lymphocyte reactions were subjected to TCRbeta CDR3 sequencing. Fresh whole blood from approximately 9 HLA-typed healthy donors was used to isolate PBMCs. Taken from the germline V gene (reference sequence), the CDR1 and CDR2 loops are MNHEY and SMNVEV. Trimming removed 5 bases from V and 4 bases from J, leaving 14 bases between the germline ends. From its cysteine to its phenylalanine, the CDR3 spans 14 amino acids. Here the CDR3 DNA is all that survives: 42 bases in frame from base 1. The chain is assembled from TRBV27 and TRBJ1-1; tentative D gene TRBD1, with 5 bases matching. Material: CD8+ T cells sorted from blood. The receptor was derived from a human donor in good health. The CDR3 here reads CASSQGGPGTEAFF. DNA sequence: TGTGCCAGCAGTCAGGGAGGCCCGGGCACTGAAGCTTTCTTT.